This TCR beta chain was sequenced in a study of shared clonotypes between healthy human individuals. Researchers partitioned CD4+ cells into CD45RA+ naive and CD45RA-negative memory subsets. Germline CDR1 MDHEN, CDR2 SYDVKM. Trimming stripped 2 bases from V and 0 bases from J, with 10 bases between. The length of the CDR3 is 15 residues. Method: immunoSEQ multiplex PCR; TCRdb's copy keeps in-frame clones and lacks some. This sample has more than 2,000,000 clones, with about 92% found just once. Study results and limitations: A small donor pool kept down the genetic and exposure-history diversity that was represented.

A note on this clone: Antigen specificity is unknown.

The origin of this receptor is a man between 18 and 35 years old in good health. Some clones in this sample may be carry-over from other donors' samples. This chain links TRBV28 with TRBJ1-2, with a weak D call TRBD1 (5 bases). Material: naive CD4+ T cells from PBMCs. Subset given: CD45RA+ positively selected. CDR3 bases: TGTGCCAGCAGTTTAACCGGGACTACTAACTATGGCTACACCTTC. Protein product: CASSLTGTTNYGYTF.